This is a list of T cell receptor beta chains from one sample in a study of blood T cell repertoires in COVID-19. The table came from immunoSEQ multiplex PCR; TCRdb's copy has only in-frame clones and leaves some out. Here the sample spans under 300,000 clones, 75% to 90% being singletons. The material sequenced was PBMCs or T cells enriched from blood (not recorded which). Source of these receptors: a woman in her 30s with acute COVID-19. CDR3s include the opening cysteine and the closing phenylalanine or tryptophan. D genes are given only for firm matches. For some rows the clone size is stated as once, few or many, or as a class when expanded; others skip it.

DNA	CDR3	size	V	J	D
TGTGCCGTCTACAGGGTTCCGGGTGGCTACACCTTC	CAVYRVPGGYTF	-	TRBV2	TRBJ1-2	-
TGTGCCAGCAGTCAGAACAGGGGAAAGACCCAGTACTTC	CASSQNRGKTQYF	-	TRBV2	TRBJ2-5	TRBD1
TGTGCCAGCAGCTATGGGACTGCAAGCGGGGAGCTGTTTTTT	CASSYGTASGELFF	-	TRBV3-1/TRBV3-2	TRBJ2-2	-
TGTGCCAGCAGCACGGGACAGATTGGAAACACCATATATTTT	CASSTGQIGNTIYF	-	TRBV5-4	TRBJ1-3	TRBD1
TGCGCCAGCAGCTTGGAATCGGGGGTGCCCTACGAGCAGTACTTC	CASSLESGVPYEQYF	-	TRBV5-1	TRBJ2-7	-
TGTGCCAGCAGCTTCGACGAGCGGGAGGGCCCGAACACCGGGGAGCTGTTTTTT	CASSFDEREGPNTGELFF	-	TRBV11-3	TRBJ2-2	TRBD2
TGTGCCAGCGGGGGCGGGAGGATTTACAATGAGCAGTTCTTC	CASGGGRIYNEQFF	-	TRBV11-3	TRBJ2-1	TRBD2
TGTGCCAGCAGCTTAAATGCGGGACAGGGAGTTAGCTACACCTTC	CASSLNAGQGVSYTF	-	TRBV11-1	TRBJ1-2	TRBD1
TGTGCCAGCAGCTTGTCCTCGGGGGATTACCTCTACGAGCAGTACTTC	CASSLSSGDYLYEQYF	-	TRBV5-6	TRBJ2-7	-
TGTGCCAGCAGTTTCTGGGGAGTCGAACGAAACCAGCATTTT	CASSFWGVERNQHF	-	TRBV28	TRBJ1-5	-
TGTGCCAGCAGCTTAAATAGCGGCACCGGGGAGCTGTTTTTT	CASSLNSGTGELFF	-	TRBV7-3	TRBJ2-2	-
TGTGCCAGCAGCGACTCAACCCTAGGGGGCTTCGGCTACACCTTC	CASSDSTLGGFGYTF	-	TRBV9	TRBJ1-2	TRBD1
TGTGCCAGCAGAGGCAGGGGGGCCAAAAACATTCAGTACTTC	CASRGRGAKNIQYF	-	TRBV28	TRBJ2-4	TRBD1
TGTGCCAGCACCACAGGGGGCGCGAGGGGCTACACCTTC	CASTTGGARGYTF	-	TRBV6-5	TRBJ1-2	TRBD1
TGTGCCATCAGTGTTCACAGGGCACAATCCTACGAGCAGTACTTC	CAISVHRAQSYEQYF	-	TRBV10-3	TRBJ2-7	-
TGTGCCAGCAGTTCGAAAACCGGGACTAAGTACCAAGAGACCCAGTACTTC	CASSSKTGTKYQETQYF	-	TRBV27	TRBJ2-5	TRBD2
TGTGCCAGCAGCCAAGTTCACTCTACTAATGAGCAGTTCTTC	CASSQVHSTNEQFF	-	TRBV3-1/TRBV3-2	TRBJ2-1	-
TGTGCCATCAGTGAGGGGCAGGAGACCCAGTACTTC	CAISEGQETQYF	-	TRBV10-3	TRBJ2-5	-
TGTGCCAGCAGCCTTGGGACAGCTTCCTCCTACGAGCAGTACTTC	CASSLGTASSYEQYF	-	TRBV9	TRBJ2-7	TRBD1
TGTGCCAGCAGCCAAGATGGGGCCCCCCGGGACTATGGCTACACCTTC	CASSQDGAPRDYGYTF	-	TRBV4-2	TRBJ1-2	-
TGTGCCACCAGCAGGGATTTGGCAGGCGTTGGCACTGAAGCTTTCTTT	CATSRDLAGVGTEAFF	-	TRBV15	TRBJ1-1	-
TGCGCCAGCAGCTTCTGGGACAGGGCTCCTGAAGCTTTCTTT	CASSFWDRAPEAFF	-	TRBV5-1	TRBJ1-1	TRBD1
TGTGCCTGGAGATTAGGGGGCGCGGATTCACCCCTCCACTTT	CAWRLGGADSPLHF	-	TRBV30	TRBJ1-6	TRBD1
TGTGCCAGCAGCGCGGAGGCAAACTATGGCTACACCTTC	CASSAEANYGYTF	once	TRBV14	TRBJ1-2	-
TGTGCCAGCTGGACTCAAACTAGCGGGAGAGAGACCCAGTACTTC	CASWTQTSGRETQYF	-	TRBV18	TRBJ2-5	TRBD2
TGTGCCAGCAGCAAAGGGGGACTACGGCAGTATTTT	CASSKGGLRQYF	-	TRBV21-1	TRBJ2-3	-
TGTGCCAGCAGAAACGACAGGCTAGCCAAAAACATTCAGTACTTC	CASRNDRLAKNIQYF	-	TRBV2	TRBJ2-4	-
TGCAGTGCTAGTCCACAGGGGGCTGGTGGCTACACCTTC	CSASPQGAGGYTF	-	TRBV20-1	TRBJ1-2	TRBD1
TGCGCCAGCAGCTTGGCTAGCGGGGCGGGCACAGATACGCAGTATTTT	CASSLASGAGTDTQYF	once	TRBV5-1	TRBJ2-3	TRBD2
TGTGCCAGCAGCCAAGAACTTACCCGGGACATCCAGACCTATGGCTACACCTTC	CASSQELTRDIQTYGYTF	-	TRBV3-1/TRBV3-2	TRBJ1-2	-
TGTGCCAGCAGAACTAGCGGGGGTTCGGATACGCAGTATTTT	CASRTSGGSDTQYF	once	TRBV2	TRBJ2-3	TRBD2
TGCGCCAGCAGCCAAGACTGGACAGGGACATCCTACGAGCAGTACTTC	CASSQDWTGTSYEQYF	once	TRBV4-1	TRBJ2-7	TRBD1
TGTGCCAGCAGCTCCACCCTATACGAGCAGTACTTC	CASSSTLYEQYF	-	TRBV27	TRBJ2-7	-
TGTGCCAGCAGTGGAAGGGGGAACACCGGGGAGCTGTTTTTT	CASSGRGNTGELFF	-	TRBV2	TRBJ2-2	-
TGTGCCAGCAGCCAAGACCTAGCGGGGAAGCAGTTCTTC	CASSQDLAGKQFF	few	TRBV3-1/TRBV3-2	TRBJ2-1	TRBD2
TGTGCCAGCAGCGAGGACAGGGGTAGCACAGATACGCAGTATTTT	CASSEDRGSTDTQYF	-	TRBV9	TRBJ2-3	TRBD1
TGTGCCAGCAGACCCCAGCGGGGGGCCTACGAGCAGTACTTC	CASRPQRGAYEQYF	-	TRBV2	TRBJ2-7	TRBD2
TGTGCCAGCAGACCTACAGGGGTAGAAAACATTCAGTACTTC	CASRPTGVENIQYF	few	TRBV13	TRBJ2-4	TRBD1
TGTGCCAGCAGCGTACAGGGCTGGGGTTATGGCTACACCTTC	CASSVQGWGYGYTF	-	TRBV7-9	TRBJ1-2	-
TGTGCCAGTTATCCCCCGGGGACTAGCGGGAGTAGGTGGTATTTT	CASYPPGTSGSRWYF	-	TRBV27	TRBJ2-3	TRBD2
TGTGCCAGCAGCCAGAGTGGAGGGACCGCGAACACCGGGGAGCTGTTTTTT	CASSQSGGTANTGELFF	-	TRBV3-1/TRBV3-2	TRBJ2-2	-
TGTGCCAGCTCCCCCGGACAGGGGGATAATTCACCCCTCCACTTT	CASSPGQGDNSPLHF	-	TRBV18	TRBJ1-6	TRBD1
TGTGCCACCAGCAGAGAGGGGGGGGGATATAGCAATCAGCCCCAGCATTTT	CATSREGGGYSNQPQHF	-	TRBV15	TRBJ1-5	-
TGTGCCAGCAGTCCCCACGGGACAGGGTTGAACACTGAAGCTTTCTTT	CASSPHGTGLNTEAFF	few	TRBV27	TRBJ1-1	TRBD1
TGCAGCGTTACCGGGACTAGCGGGACGAGCACCGGGGAGCTGTTTTTT	CSVTGTSGTSTGELFF	-	TRBV29-1	TRBJ2-2	TRBD2
TGTGCCAGCAGTTTGCCCGGACAGGTAGGCAATCAGCCCCAGCATTTT	CASSLPGQVGNQPQHF	-	TRBV28	TRBJ1-5	TRBD1
TGTGCCAGCAGCTTAAGGGGAGGGCTCACTGAAGCTTTCTTT	CASSLRGGLTEAFF	-	TRBV5-4	TRBJ1-1	-
TGCGCCAGCAGCCAATGGACAGGGATCTATGGCTACACCTTC	CASSQWTGIYGYTF	-	TRBV4-1	TRBJ1-2	TRBD1
TGTGCCAGCGTGAGGGCTATGAACACTGAAGCTTTCTTT	CASVRAMNTEAFF	-	TRBV5-6	TRBJ1-1	-
TGTGCCAGCAGTTTCAACGGACCGACGGGGGATGGCTACACCTTC	CASSFNGPTGDGYTF	-	TRBV27	TRBJ1-2	-
TGTGCAAGTCGCCCCCCTGAGGTTCAGCCCCAGCATTTT	CASRPPEVQPQHF	-	TRBV12-2	TRBJ1-5	-
TGTGCTAGTGGTTTGGTTCGGTACGAGCAGTACTTC	CASGLVRYEQYF	-	TRBV12-5	TRBJ2-7	-